The 32 T cell receptor beta chains in this list originate from one sample, sequenced in a study of OX40 agonist ivuxolimab in advanced cancers. Assay: immunoSEQ multiplex PCR; the TCRdb copy retains only in-frame clones and omits some. The sample holds approximately 130,000 clones, 90% seen once. This specimen consisted of CD4+ or CD8+ T cells sorted from blood, obtained in a trial of the OX40 agonist ivuxolimab. These receptor sequences come from an adult with an advanced solid tumor such as melanoma, head and neck, liver or kidney cancer.

The chain has TRBV15 and TRBJ2-1, with 14 positions matching TRBD2. V shed 1 base, J shed 8 bases, and the junction held 4 bases outside the gene matches. The CDR3 totals 16 residues. Germline lookup yields CDR1 LNHNV and CDR2 YYDKDF (reference sequence). Here the CDR3 DNA reads TGTGCCACCAGCAGAGGGGGGACTAGCGGGAGCGATGAGCAGTTCTTC. Its translation is CATSRGGTSGSDEQFF. The full variable domain, its missing parts supplied by reference TRBV15 and TRBJ2-1, is DAMVIQNPRYQVTQFGKPVTLSCSQTLNHNVMYWYQQKSSQAPKLLFHYYDKDFNNEADTPDNFQSRRPNTSFCFLDIRSPGLGDTAMYLCATSRGGTSGSDEQFFGPGTRLTVL.

V usage is TRBV5-1 and J usage is TRBJ2-7; 11 bases agree with TRBD2. Germline loops: CDR1 SGHRS, CDR2 YFSETQ. Trimming cost V 0 bases and J 0 bases; bases outside gene matches: 2. There are 16 residues in the CDR3. The CDR3 coding sequence is TGCGCCAGCAGCTTGGGGACTAGCGGGCCCTCCTACGAGCAGTACTTC. The encoded protein is CASSLGTSGPSYEQYF.

This rearrangement joins TRBV7-3 to TRBJ2-7; 8 bases map to TRBD2. Unmatched junction bases numbered 10, after V lost 4 bases and J lost 5 bases. Germline V CDR1 and CDR2: SGHTA, FQGTGA. The CDR3 runs 15 residues. The CDR3 sequence: CASSSSGTSNNEQYF. CDR3 nucleotides: TGTGCCAGCAGCTCTTCCGGGACTAGTAACAACGAGCAGTACTTC.

V usage is TRBV7-3 and J usage is TRBJ2-5; a possible D gene is TRBD2 (6 bases). Germline loops: CDR1 SGHTA, CDR2 FQGTGA. V was clipped by 2 bases and J by 5 bases, with 9 bases between them. CDR3 length equals 13 residues. Written as DNA, the CDR3 is TGTGCCAGCAGCTTAGGGAGGTGGGAGACCCAGTACTTC. It yields the protein CASSLGRWETQYF.

The chain's CDR3 is CASTPRLAGLNNEQFF. The CDR3 nucleotides are TGTGCCAGTACCCCCCGACTAGCGGGACTAAACAATGAGCAGTTCTTC. V and J are TRBV19 and TRBJ2-1; 11 positions match TRBD2. The CDR3 has 16 residues. V shed 7 bases and J 5 bases; nucleotides not matched to a gene: 10. Germline assignment: CDR1 LNHDA and CDR2 SQIVND (reference sequence).

This chain links TRBV6-6 with TRBJ1-4; D not certain. The V and J ends lost 2 bases and 3 bases respectively, with 7 bases between them. This CDR3 spans 14 amino acids. CDR1 and CDR2 (germline): MNHNY, SVGAGI (reference sequence). The CDR3 spells CASSYAAANEKLFF. The CDR3 region has the DNA TGTGCCAGCAGTTACGCGGCAGCTAATGAAAAACTGTTTTTT.

V usage is TRBV30 and J usage is TRBJ1-2, with 7 bases matching TRBD1. The V gene end was trimmed by 5 bases and the J gene end by 7 bases; junction bases not matched to a gene: 7. This CDR3 is 12 amino acids long. Germline CDR1 is GTSNPN and CDR2 is SVGIG (reference sequence). The DNA of the CDR3 is TGTGCCTGGTCCAGGGGGGCCGGTGGCTACACCTTC. It specifies CAWSRGAGGYTF.

This sequence joins TRBV28 and TRBJ2-3; TRBD2 aligns across 8 bases. V shed 3 bases and J 1 base; nucleotides not matched to a gene: 3. The CDR3 spans 15 residues. Germline CDR1 is MDHEN and CDR2 is SYDVKM. Here the CDR3 DNA reads TGTGCCAGCAGTTTCCTGACTAGCGGCACAGATACGCAGTATTTT. Encoded protein: CASSFLTSGTDTQYF.

The chain uses TRBV10-1 and TRBJ1-5; D is ambiguous. V dropped 3 bases and J dropped 8 bases, with 11 bases sitting between them. CDR1 WNHNN and CDR2 SYGVQD come from the germline V gene (reference sequence). This CDR3 is 13 amino acids long. The CDR3 region has the DNA TGCGCCAGCAGTGAAGGAACAGAAAAGCCCCAGCATTTT. Protein sequence: CASSEGTEKPQHF.

The V gene is TRBV6-5, the J gene TRBJ2-7, with D possibly being TRBD1 (5 bases). CDR1 MNHEY and CDR2 SVGAGI come from the germline V gene. The CDR3 is 12 residues long. Between the trimmed V and J ends, which lost 8 bases and 3 bases, there was a span of 11 bases. CDR3 coding DNA: TGTGCCAGCGCTAAGGGGCGCTACGAGCAGTACTTC. Translated, it gives CASAKGRYEQYF.

The rearrangement uses TRBV10-3 and TRBJ1-2; no definite D call. From germline, CDR1 is ENHRY and CDR2 SYGVKD. V lost 6 bases, J lost 4 bases, and 12 bases lay in between. The CDR3 has 13 residues. CDR3 DNA sequence: TGTGCCATCAGAGTCGCCGCGTCCTATGGCTACACCTTC. Its protein product is CAIRVAASYGYTF.

The chain recombines TRBV28 with TRBJ1-1, with unresolved D. Germline V gene lookup returns CDR1 MDHEN and CDR2 SYDVKM. Trimming left V 1 base short and J 2 bases short, with 8 bases between. CDR3 size: 14 residues. CDR3: CASSLLGANTEAFF. The CDR3 region has the DNA TGTGCCAGCAGTTTATTGGGAGCTAACACTGAAGCTTTCTTT.

The chain carries TRBV5-1 and TRBJ2-2; a weak D match, TRBD1 (5 bases). Germline CDR1 SGHRS, CDR2 YFSETQ. The CDR3 consists of 14 residues. V was trimmed by 0 bases and J by 7 bases, leaving 10 bases between them. The CDR3 nucleotides are TGCGCCAGCAGCTTGGCCCAGACAGACGGGGAGCTGTTTTTT. Its translation is CASSLAQTDGELFF.

The rearrangement uses TRBV5-1 and TRBJ2-3; 9 bases align to TRBD2. V trimming: 5 bases; J trimming: 0 bases; junction bases outside the gene matches: 1. The CDR3 has 14 amino acids. CDR1 is SGHRS and CDR2 is YFSETQ in the germline V gene. The DNA for the CDR3 is TGCGCCAGCAGGGGACTAGCTAGCACAGATACGCAGTATTTT. Translating gives CASRGLASTDTQYF.

V and J are TRBV5-4 and TRBJ2-3, with 14 bases matching TRBD2. Germline lookup yields CDR1 SGHNT and CDR2 YYREEE (reference sequence). Trimming cost V 4 bases and J 4 bases; bases outside gene matches: 5. CDR3 length: 16 residues. The CDR3 nucleotides read TGTGCCAGCAGCGGGGGGACTAGCGGGAGTTCAGATACGCAGTATTTT. It encodes CASSGGTSGSSDTQYF.

The J gene is TRBJ2-2, the V gene TRBV5-1; a possible D gene is TRBD2 (6 bases). V lost 0 bases, J lost 4 bases, and 10 bases lay in between. CDR1 is SGHRS and CDR2 is YFSETQ in the germline V gene. The CDR3 extends over 15 amino acids. CDR3 sequence: CASSLGETSTGELFF. CDR3 nucleotide sequence: TGCGCCAGCAGCTTGGGTGAGACTAGCACCGGGGAGCTGTTTTTT.

This chain links TRBV4-3 with TRBJ1-2, with no clear D. Germline assignment: CDR1 LGHNA and CDR2 YSLEER. The CDR3 has 18 amino acids. Trimming removed 2 bases from V and 4 bases from J, with 23 bases in between. CDR3 residues: CASSQSKRLDQLGYGYTF. The CDR3 nucleotides read TGCGCCAGCAGCCAATCCAAACGATTGGATCAACTCGGCTATGGCTACACCTTC.

The chain is built from TRBV7-2 and TRBJ2-1; 8 nucleotides match TRBD2. From germline, CDR1 is SGHTA and CDR2 FQGNSA. The CDR3 length is 16 residues. J lost 4 bases, V lost 2 bases, and 7 bases had no gene match. In nucleotides, the CDR3 is TGTGCCAGCAGCTTAAGGCTTAGCGGGAATTACAATGAGCAGTTCTTC. It encodes CASSLRLSGNYNEQFF. Combining the CDR3 with reference TRBV7-2 and TRBJ2-1 gives the whole variable domain GAGVSQSPSNKVTEKGKDVELRCDPISGHTALYWYRQSLGQGLEFLIYFQGNSAPDKSGLPSDRFSAERTGGSVSTLTIQRTQQEDSAVYLCASSLRLSGNYNEQFFGPGTRLTVL.

This clone was observed once. The CDR3 protein is CASWSGTSTDTQYF. As DNA, the CDR3 is TGTGCCAGTTGGTCGGGGACTAGCACAGATACGCAGTATTTT. The chain employs TRBV6-1 and TRBJ2-3; D might be TRBD2 (6 bases). Germline V CDR1 and CDR2: MNHNS, SASEGT. Trimming took 9 bases from V and 0 from J, leaving 13 bases between them. The CDR3 totals 14 residues.

The J gene is TRBJ2-5, the V gene TRBV19; D unresolved. The CDR3 loop spans 15 amino acids. Germline V gene data show CDR1 as LNHDA and CDR2 as SQIVND (reference sequence). Trimming left V 2 bases short and J 1 base short, with 11 bases between. In DNA, the CDR3 is TGTGCCAGTAGTATAACCTCCACAGCCCAAGAGACCCAGTACTTC. Residues: CASSITSTAQETQYF.

The rearrangement uses TRBV11-2 and TRBJ1-2; 8 nucleotides line up with TRBD1. Looked up from germline, CDR1 is SGHAT and CDR2 is FQNNGV. Trimming cost V 4 bases and J 4 bases; bases outside gene matches: 5. The length of the CDR3 is 14 residues. This chain's CDR3 is CASSYPTGGYGYTF. In DNA, the CDR3 is TGTGCCAGCAGCTACCCTACAGGGGGCTATGGCTACACCTTC.

This clone was recorded a few times. The sample contains more than one DNA sequence encoding this CDR3. The chain combines TRBV28 with TRBJ1-5; D call uncertain. Per germline, CDR1 MDHEN and CDR2 SYDVKM. The V and J ends lost 6 bases and 0 bases respectively, with 6 bases between them. This CDR3 region has 13 residues. CDR3 residues: CASRAPSNQPQHF. CDR3 bases: TGTGCCAGCAGAGCCCCTAGCAATCAGCCCCAGCATTTT.

The chain joins TRBV28 to TRBJ1-5; D may be TRBD1 (5 bases). Germline lookup yields CDR1 MDHEN and CDR2 SYDVKM. V was pared by 6 bases and J by 6 bases, with 21 bases between. This CDR3 has 16 residues. CDR3 amino acids: CASSQPRGRPGQPQHF. For the CDR3, the DNA is TGTGCCAGCAGCCAACCCCGGGGGAGACCGGGTCAGCCCCAGCATTTT.

This rearrangement joins TRBV7-2 to TRBJ2-1, with 7 bases that match TRBD2. The CDR3 runs to 14 residues. Germline CDR1 SGHTA, CDR2 FQGNSA. After removal of 4 bases from V and 9 bases from J, the junction contained 9 bases not matched to a gene. In nucleotides, the CDR3 is TGTGCCAGCAGCTCCAAAATAGCGGGCAGTGAGCAGTTCTTC. Translated, it gives CASSSKIAGSEQFF.

This clone was detected a few times. The chain uses TRBV4-2 and TRBJ1-1; 7 bases line up with TRBD1. The CDR3 has 14 amino acids. The V gene's germline CDR1 is LGHNA and CDR2 YNFKEQ. Germline trimming cut 4 bases from V and 6 bases from J; bases unmatched to any gene: 8. In DNA form, the CDR3 reads TGTGCCAGCAGCCTACAGGGGAGTAGCGCTGAAGCTTTCTTT. As protein: CASSLQGSSAEAFF.

V gene TRBV29-1 combines with J gene TRBJ2-1, with TRBD2 matching over 12 bases. This CDR3 comprises 13 residues. Germline loops: CDR1 SQVTM, CDR2 ANQGSEA. Trimming cost V 4 bases and J 7 bases; bases outside gene matches: 2. CDR3 in DNA: TGCAGCGTTGGGACTAGCGGGACGAATGAGCAGTTCTTC. It encodes CSVGTSGTNEQFF.

The chain has TRBV7-9 and TRBJ1-1, with 11 bases matching TRBD1. The CDR3 has 15 amino acids. The junction had 7 bases not matched to a gene; V was cut back by 5 bases and J by 5 bases. Per germline, CDR1 SEHNR and CDR2 FQNEAQ (reference sequence). CDR3 loop: CASSGSGTGGTEAFF. The CDR3 region has the DNA TGTGCCAGCAGCGGCTCCGGGACAGGGGGAACTGAAGCTTTCTTT. Full variable domain (remainder filled in from reference TRBV7-9 and TRBJ1-1): DTGVSQNPRHKITKRGQNVTFRCDPISEHNRLYWYRQTLGQGPEFLTYFQNEAQLEKSRLLSDRFSAERPKGSFSTLEIQRTEQGDSAMYLCASSGSGTGGTEAFFGQGTRLTVV.

The table lists this clone with a count of one. The CDR3 loop reads CASSLGDRGIREQYF. The CDR3 bases are TGTGCCAGCAGCTTAGGGGACAGGGGGATTCGCGAGCAGTACTTC. The rearrangement uses TRBV5-5 and TRBJ2-7; 11 positions match TRBD1. The CDR3 consists of 15 residues. Per germline, CDR1 SGHKS and CDR2 YYEKEE (reference sequence). The J segment lost 6 bases and the V segment lost 2 bases, leaving 7 bases of the junction unmatched.

This chain connects TRBV7-9 to TRBJ2-7; D may be TRBD1 or TRBD2 (5 bases each). Germline V gives CDR1 SEHNR, CDR2 FQNEAQ (reference sequence). V gave up 5 bases and J gave up 4 bases, with 15 bases separating them. This CDR3 spans 14 amino acids. The CDR3 sequence is CASSPGPPGYEQYF. The CDR3 bases are TGTGCCAGCAGCCCGGGACCGCCGGGGTACGAGCAGTACTTC.

The chain is built from TRBV9 and TRBJ1-3, with 10 bases that match TRBD1. The V gene end was trimmed by 3 bases and the J gene end by 4 bases; junction bases not matched to a gene: 7. The CDR3 is made up of 16 amino acids. Looked up from germline, CDR1 is SGDLS and CDR2 is YYNGEE. The CDR3 protein is CASSEHDRGLGNTIYF. The CDR3 region has the DNA TGTGCCAGCAGCGAGCACGACAGGGGGCTAGGAAACACCATATATTTT.

The chain uses TRBV5-1 and TRBJ2-7; D call uncertain. Trimming stripped 0 bases from V and 4 bases from J, with 14 bases between. Germline V gene sequence: CDR1 SGHRS, CDR2 YFSETQ. This CDR3 region has 15 residues. CDR3 in DNA: TGCGCCAGCAGCTTGGGACCTACCAGCCGGTACGAGCAGTACTTC. This sequence encodes CASSLGPTSRYEQYF.

This sequence joins TRBV5-1 and TRBJ1-2, with D uncertain. The V end lost 4 bases, the J end lost 3 bases, and 25 bases lay between the germline ends. The CDR3 loop spans 18 amino acids. Per germline, CDR1 SGHRS and CDR2 YFSETQ. The CDR3 here is CASSPGGSSLFGDYGYTF. The CDR3 nucleotides are TGCGCCAGCAGCCCGGGAGGGAGCTCCCTTTTCGGGGACTATGGCTACACCTTC.